One sample yielded the 11 T cell receptor beta chains listed below, sequenced in a study of beta chain features in type 1 diabetes. The antigens for these receptors are not known. General study results and limits: Moderate but significant shortening of TCRB CDR3s was recorded in all four CD4+ subsets from Type 1 diabetes patients.

Expressed TCRB transcripts were sequenced, since all the RNA that had been isolated was reverse transcribed. The repertoire was sequenced with immunoSEQ multiplex PCR; TCRdb's copy has only in-frame clones and lacks some. In the table there are approximately 250,000 clones, 24% of which are singletons. The sequenced material came from naive CD4+ T cells from blood. The receptor set was obtained from a woman aged 25 to 39 with type 1 diabetes.

J is TRBJ2-6 and V is TRBV5-1, with 7 bases matching TRBD1. CDR1 and CDR2 from the germline V gene are SGHRS and YFSETQ. This CDR3 region has 16 residues. V lost 3 bases and J lost 0; bases outside the gene matches: 3. The CDR3 protein is CASSWGQYSGANVLTF. DNA for the CDR3: TGCGCCAGCAGCTGGGGACAGTACTCTGGGGCCAACGTCCTGACTTTC.

The sample holds a few counts of this clone. The chain couples TRBV5-1 to TRBJ1-1; D ambiguous. From germline, CDR1 is SGHRS and CDR2 YFSETQ. The CDR3 extends over 15 amino acids. The V end lost 4 bases, the J end lost 1 base, and 14 bases lay between the germline ends. CDR3 sequence: CASSAIGPGNTEAFF. Written as DNA, the CDR3 is TGCGCCAGCAGCGCAATTGGTCCAGGGAACACTGAAGCTTTCTTT.

V gene TRBV29-1 combines with J gene TRBJ1-1; no clear D. The CDR3 spans 13 residues. Trimming cost V 5 bases and J 0 bases, with 10 bases left between them. Germline V gene data show CDR1 as SQVTM and CDR2 as ANQGSEA. CDR3 in amino acids: CSVYPLLNTEAFF. The CDR3 coding sequence is TGCAGCGTTTATCCCCTTCTGAACACTGAAGCTTTCTTT. The entire variable domain, with the rest obtained from reference TRBV29-1 and TRBJ1-1, is as follows: SAVISQKPSRDICQRGTSLTIQCQVDSQVTMMFWYRQQPGQSLTLIATANQGSEATYESGFVIDKFPISRPNLTFSTLTVSNMSPEDSSIYLCSVYPLLNTEAFFGQGTRLTVV.

This clone was counted a few times. This rearrangement joins TRBV5-1 to TRBJ2-1, with 11 positions matching TRBD2. CDR1 is SGHRS and CDR2 is YFSETQ in the germline V gene. CDR3 length: 15 amino acids. The J segment lost 9 bases and the V segment lost 1 base, leaving 6 bases of the junction unmatched. The CDR3 DNA sequence: TGCGCCAGCAGCTTGACTAGCGGGAGTTATACTGAGCAGTTCTTC. The encoded protein is CASSLTSGSYTEQFF. Drawing the rest from reference TRBV5-1 and TRBJ2-1, the complete variable domain is KAGVTQTPRYLIKTRGQQVTLSCSPISGHRSVSWYQQTPGQGLQFLFEYFSETQRNKGNFPGRFSGRQFSNSRSEMNVSTLELGDSALYLCASSLTSGSYTEQFFGPGTRLTVL.

The table lists this clone with a few counts. The V gene is TRBV18, the J gene TRBJ2-7; 9 bases are shared with TRBD1. This CDR3 region has 15 residues. Germline CDR1 reads KGHSH; CDR2 reads LQKENI. V was clipped by 6 bases and J by 5 bases; unmatched bases: 11. CDR3 in DNA: TGTGCCAGCTCGCGTCAGGGACAGGGAGGGGACGAGCAGTACTTC. Translated, it gives CASSRQGQGGDEQYF.

With respect to this clone: Additional DNA sequences in this sample encode the identical CDR3. This chain joins TRBV5-4 and TRBJ2-5, with D tentatively TRBD1 (5 bases). The CDR3 consists of 13 residues. Looked up from germline, CDR1 is SGHNT and CDR2 is YYREEE (reference sequence). Trimming left V 4 bases short and J 2 bases short, with 9 bases between. The CDR3 loop reads CASSRDSQETQYF. For the CDR3, the DNA is TGTGCCAGCAGCCGCGACAGTCAAGAGACCCAGTACTTC.

The rearrangement joins TRBV13 to TRBJ1-1, with TRBD1 as a possible D gene (6 bases). The germline V gene encodes CDR1 PRHDT and CDR2 FYEKMQ (reference sequence). V lost 2 bases to trimming and J lost 7 bases, with 8 bases between them. The CDR3 runs to 12 residues. The CDR3, as DNA: TGTGCCAGCAGCTTAAGGGACAATGAAGCTTTCTTT. It is translated as CASSLRDNEAFF.

This clone was counted between two and nine times. The V and J genes are TRBV5-4 and TRBJ1-4; no definite D call. CDR1 and CDR2 from the germline V gene are SGHNT and YYREEE (reference sequence). V gave up 0 bases and J gave up 8 bases, with 14 bases separating them. The length of the CDR3 is 15 residues. CDR3 sequence (DNA): TGTGCCAGCAGCTTGGGCGGCGGAATGCGGGAAAAACTGTTTTTT. Its protein is CASSLGGGMREKLFF.

The rearrangement joins TRBV7-9 to TRBJ2-5; 10 nucleotides agree with TRBD2. The junction had 5 bases not matched to a gene; V was cut back by 5 bases and J by 5 bases. CDR1 and CDR2 (germline): SEHNR, FQNEAQ (reference sequence). This CDR3 has 14 amino acids. CDR3 loop: CASSPETSGETQYF. CDR3 bases: TGTGCCAGCAGCCCAGAGACTAGCGGGGAGACCCAGTACTTC.

The chain recombines TRBV19 with TRBJ1-2; maybe TRBD1 (5 bases). CDR3 length equals 15 residues. V was pared by 6 bases and J by 3 bases, with 17 bases between. Per germline, CDR1 LNHDA and CDR2 SQIVND (reference sequence). DNA of the CDR3: TGTGCCAGTAGGGCAGCGGGACTTGCGGACTATGGCTACACCTTC. Its protein is CASRAAGLADYGYTF.

V gene TRBV19 combines with J gene TRBJ1-5, with 11 nucleotides matching TRBD1. Germline loops: CDR1 LNHDA, CDR2 SQIVND (reference sequence). J lost 6 bases, V lost 3 bases, and 4 bases had no gene match. The CDR3 totals 15 residues. This CDR3 is CASSIGQGARQPQHF. Here the CDR3 DNA reads TGTGCCAGTAGTATCGGACAGGGGGCACGTCAGCCCCAGCATTTT. The full variable domain, completed using reference TRBV19 and TRBJ1-5, is DGGITQSPKYLFRKEGQNVTLSCEQNLNHDAMYWYRQDPGQGLRLIYYSQIVNDFQKGDIAEGYSVSREKKESFPLTVTSAQKNPTAFYLCASSIGQGARQPQHFGDGTRLSIL.